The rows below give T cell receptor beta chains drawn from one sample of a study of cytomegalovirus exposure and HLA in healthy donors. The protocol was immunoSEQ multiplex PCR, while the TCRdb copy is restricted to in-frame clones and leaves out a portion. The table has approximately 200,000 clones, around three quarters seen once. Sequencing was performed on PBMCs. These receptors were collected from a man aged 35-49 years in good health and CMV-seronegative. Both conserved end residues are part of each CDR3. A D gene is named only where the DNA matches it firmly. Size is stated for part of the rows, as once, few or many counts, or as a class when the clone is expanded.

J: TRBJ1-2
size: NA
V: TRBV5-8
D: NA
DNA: TGTGCCAGCAGCTTGACCTGGGCAGACTATGGCTACACCTTC
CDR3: CASSLTWADYGYTF

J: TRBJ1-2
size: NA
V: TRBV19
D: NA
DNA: TGTGCCAGTAGTTTTTTAGACAGCTATGGCTACACCTTC
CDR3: CASSFLDSYGYTF

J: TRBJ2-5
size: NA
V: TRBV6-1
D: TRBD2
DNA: TGTGCCAGCAGTGCTGGTTCGTTGGGACTAGCGATTGAGACCCAGTACTTC
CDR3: CASSAGSLGLAIETQYF

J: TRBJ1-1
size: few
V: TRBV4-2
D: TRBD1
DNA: TGTGCCAGCAGCCGCGACAGGGCGAACACTGAAGCTTTCTTT
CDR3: CASSRDRANTEAFF

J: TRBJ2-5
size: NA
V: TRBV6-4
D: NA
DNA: TGTGCCAGCCCAAGGCGGGGGCTGGAAGAGACCCAGTACTTC
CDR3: CASPRRGLEETQYF

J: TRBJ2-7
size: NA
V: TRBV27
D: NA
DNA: TGTGCCAGCAGTTCCCTCCTTCCAGGGATGCCCTACGAGCAGTACTTC
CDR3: CASSSLLPGMPYEQYF

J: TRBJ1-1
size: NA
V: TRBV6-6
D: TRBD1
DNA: TGTGCCAGCAGCCCGGGACAGGGGAACACTGAAGCTTTCTTT
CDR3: CASSPGQGNTEAFF

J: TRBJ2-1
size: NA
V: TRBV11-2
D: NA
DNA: TGTGCCAGCAGCTTAGATCTACGGGATGAGCAGTTCTTC
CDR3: CASSLDLRDEQFF

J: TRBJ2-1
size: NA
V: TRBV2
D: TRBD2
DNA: TGTGCCAGCAGTGAAGGCGGGGGGTCCTACAATGAGCAGTTCTTC
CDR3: CASSEGGGSYNEQFF

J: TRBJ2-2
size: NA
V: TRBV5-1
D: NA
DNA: TGCGCCAGCCAGCGCCGGGGAGACACCGGGGAGCTGTTTTTT
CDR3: CASQRRGDTGELFF

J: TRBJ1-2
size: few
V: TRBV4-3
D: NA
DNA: TGCGCCAGCAGCCAAGATTGGGGCGCAGGCAGGGTTGGCTACACCTTC
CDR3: CASSQDWGAGRVGYTF

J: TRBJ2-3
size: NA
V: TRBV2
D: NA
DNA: TGTGCCAGCAGTGAAGGGGACACAGCGCAGTATTTT
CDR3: CASSEGDTAQYF

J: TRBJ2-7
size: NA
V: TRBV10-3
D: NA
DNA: TGTGCCATCAGTGAGAGCAGGGAAGCGCGATACGAGCAGTACTTC
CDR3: CAISESREARYEQYF

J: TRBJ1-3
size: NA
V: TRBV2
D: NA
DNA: TGTGCCAGCAAAAGGGGTTCTGGAAACACCATATATTTT
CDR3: CASKRGSGNTIYF

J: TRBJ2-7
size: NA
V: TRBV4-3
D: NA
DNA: TGCGCCAGCAGCCAGATGAGAGGGGGGGAATACGAGCAGTACTTC
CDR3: CASSQMRGGEYEQYF

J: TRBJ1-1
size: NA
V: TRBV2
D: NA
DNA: TGTGCCAGCAGCGTACTAGGGACTGAAGCTTTCTTT
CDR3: CASSVLGTEAFF

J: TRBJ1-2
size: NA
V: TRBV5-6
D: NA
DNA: TGTGCCAGCAGCTCCGCGGGGGGCCGGAACTATGGCTACACCTTC
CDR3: CASSSAGGRNYGYTF

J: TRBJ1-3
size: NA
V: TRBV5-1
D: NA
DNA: TGCGCCAGCAGCCCCGCGCCGGCGGGGACTGGAAACACCATATATTTT
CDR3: CASSPAPAGTGNTIYF

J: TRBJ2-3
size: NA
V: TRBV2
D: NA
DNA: TGTGCCAGCAGTGTCGGCACAGATACGCAGTATTTT
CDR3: CASSVGTDTQYF

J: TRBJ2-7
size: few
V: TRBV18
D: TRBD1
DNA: TGTGCCAGCTCACCCGGGACAGGGTTTAGGGAGCAGTACTTC
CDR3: CASSPGTGFREQYF

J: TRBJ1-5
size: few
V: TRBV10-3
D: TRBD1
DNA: TGTGCCACCCTCCCCGGGACAGGGGGCAATCAGCCCCAGCATTTT
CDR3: CATLPGTGGNQPQHF

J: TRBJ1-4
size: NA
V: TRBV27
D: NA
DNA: TGTGCCAACAGTAGAGCTACAACTAATGAAAAACTGTTTTTT
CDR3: CANSRATTNEKLFF

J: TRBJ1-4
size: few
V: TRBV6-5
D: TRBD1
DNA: TGTGCCAGCAGAGGGACAGAGCTAGAAAAACTGTTTTTT
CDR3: CASRGTELEKLFF

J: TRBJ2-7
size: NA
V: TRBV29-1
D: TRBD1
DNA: TGCAGCGCCTCTGGGACAGGGGTCTACGAGCAGTACTTC
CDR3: CSASGTGVYEQYF

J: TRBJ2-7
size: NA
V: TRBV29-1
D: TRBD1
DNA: TGCAGCGTTGCGGGCCTGACAGGGGATTTCTACGAGCAGTACTTC
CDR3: CSVAGLTGDFYEQYF

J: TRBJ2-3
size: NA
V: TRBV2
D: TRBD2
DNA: TGTGCCAGCAGTACCCGACTAGCGGGAAAGACAGATACGCAGTATTTT
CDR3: CASSTRLAGKTDTQYF

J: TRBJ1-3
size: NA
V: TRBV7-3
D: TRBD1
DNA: TGTGCCAGCAGTCAGGGGGCGGACGGAAACACCATATATTTT
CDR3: CASSQGADGNTIYF

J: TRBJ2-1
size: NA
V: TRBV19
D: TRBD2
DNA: TGTGCCAGTAGTTCACTAGCGGGAGTACTTCGGGAGCAGTTCTTC
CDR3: CASSSLAGVLREQFF

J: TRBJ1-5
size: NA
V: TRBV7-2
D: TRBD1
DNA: TGTGCCAGCAGCACACAGGGGTCGAGCAATCAGCCCCAGCATTTT
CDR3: CASSTQGSSNQPQHF

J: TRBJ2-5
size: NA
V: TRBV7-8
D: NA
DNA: TGTGCCAGCAGAGCGGGTCCCCAAGAGACCCAGTACTTC
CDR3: CASRAGPQETQYF

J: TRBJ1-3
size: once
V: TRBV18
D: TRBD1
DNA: TGTGCCAGCTCACCGGCTGAGGGGGCGTCTGGAAACACCATATATTTT
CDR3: CASSPAEGASGNTIYF

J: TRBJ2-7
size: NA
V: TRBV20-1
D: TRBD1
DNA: TGCAGTGCCCGGGACAGGGTTGAGCAGTACTTC
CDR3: CSARDRVEQYF

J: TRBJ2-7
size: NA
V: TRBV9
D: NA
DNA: TGTGCCAGCAGCGTAGAAGGGGGGGGACTCTACGAGCAGTACTTC
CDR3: CASSVEGGGLYEQYF

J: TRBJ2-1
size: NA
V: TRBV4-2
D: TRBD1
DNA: TGTGCCAGCAGCCCCCCGGGACAGGGGACGAGCTCCTACAATGAGCAGTTCTTC
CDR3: CASSPPGQGTSSYNEQFF

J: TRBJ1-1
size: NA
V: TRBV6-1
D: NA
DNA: TGTGCCAGCAGTGCCCAGGAGAACACTGAAGCTTTCTTT
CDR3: CASSAQENTEAFF

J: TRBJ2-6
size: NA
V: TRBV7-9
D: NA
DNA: TGTGCCAGCAGCTTTAGGGACACTGGGGCCAACGTCCTGACTTTC
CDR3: CASSFRDTGANVLTF

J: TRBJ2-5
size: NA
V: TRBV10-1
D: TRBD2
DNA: TGCGCCAGGGATACTAGCGGGACGCGCTCTTGGGAGACCCAGTACTTC
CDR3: CARDTSGTRSWETQYF

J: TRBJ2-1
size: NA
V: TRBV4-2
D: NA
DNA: TGTGCCAGCAGCCGAGGGAGCTCCTACAATGAGCAGTTCTTC
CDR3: CASSRGSSYNEQFF

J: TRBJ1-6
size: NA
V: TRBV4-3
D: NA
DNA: TGCGCCAGCAGCCAAGAACGGGGGGGGACCTATAATTCACCCCTCCACTTT
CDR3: CASSQERGGTYNSPLHF

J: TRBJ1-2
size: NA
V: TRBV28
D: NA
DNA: TGTGCCAGCAATGGGGGGGGGCCGTTGGGCTACACCTTC
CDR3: CASNGGGPLGYTF